The rows below give T cell receptor beta chains drawn from one sample of a study of T-cell memory formation after mild COVID-19. TCRdb reprocessed the 5' RACE reads via MiXCR and lists one record per CDR3 protein. The sample consists of around 340,000 distinct CDR3 sequences, roughly an eighth of them appearing once. Sequenced input: PBMCs or a T cell subset sorted from them (not recorded which). The receptors derive from a young man who had mild COVID-19 (a few samples of this study predate the infection). Cell type and time point are not known. Both conserved end residues are part of each CDR3. D genes are given only for firm matches. Rows may omit the clone size; those that give it use once, few, many or a size class.

D gene	J gene	clone size	V gene	CDR3 DNA	CDR3 protein
-	TRBJ2-7	-	TRBV20-1	TGCAGTGCTAGAGATCTAAAGGGGGTCGCCTACGAGCAGTACTTC	CSARDLKGVAYEQYF
-	TRBJ2-1	few	TRBV5-1	TGCGCCAGCAGCATAGGTCGAGGGCAGTTCTTC	CASSIGRGQFF
TRBD2	TRBJ2-7	few	TRBV4-2	TGTGCCAGCAGCCAAGGGACTAGCGGGACCCCCTACGAGCAGTACTTC	CASSQGTSGTPYEQYF
-	TRBJ2-5	few	TRBV7-6	TGTGCCAGCAGCCCCGTACCCCAAGAGACCCAGTACTTC	CASSPVPQETQYF
-	TRBJ2-2	-	TRBV12-3/TRBV12-4	TGTGCCAGCAGTTTTTTGGGGAACACCGGGGAGCTGTTTTTT	CASSFLGNTGELFF
TRBD2	TRBJ2-1	-	TRBV18	TGTGCCAGCTCACTGGGACTAGCGACGGAGCAGTTCTTC	CASSLGLATEQFF
TRBD2	TRBJ2-3	once	TRBV24-1	TGTGCCACCAGTGATTTGCCTACTAGCGGGGTCCCTACGCAGTATTTT	CATSDLPTSGVPTQYF
TRBD2	TRBJ2-1	few	TRBV4-3	TGCGCCAGCAGCCCCTTCGGGCGGGGGGAAAGTGGTGAGCAGTTCTTC	CASSPFGRGESGEQFF
-	TRBJ2-4	few	TRBV6-2/TRBV6-3	TGTGCCAGCAGCCCTCCGGGAGTCATTCAGTACTTC	CASSPPGVIQYF
TRBD1	TRBJ1-5	-	TRBV4-1	TGCGCCAGCAGCCAAACCGGGACAGTGCCCAATCAGCCCCAGCATTTT	CASSQTGTVPNQPQHF
-	TRBJ2-1	-	TRBV3-1	TGTGCCAGCAGCTTCATAAATGAGCAGTTCTTC	CASSFINEQFF
-	TRBJ1-1	many	TRBV28	TGTGCCAGCAACCTGAATACAGGGAGGGGCACTGAAGCTTTCTTT	CASNLNTGRGTEAFF
-	TRBJ2-5	-	TRBV7-9	TGTGCCAGCAGCGCCATGTGGGGGGAAGAGACCCAGTACTTC	CASSAMWGEETQYF
-	TRBJ1-3	-	TRBV6-6	TGTGCCAGCAGTTACTCTTTGGGGCAGGGACCAAACACCATATATTTT	CASSYSLGQGPNTIYF
-	TRBJ2-7	few	TRBV29-1	TGCAGCGTAGGGGGTCCGGGTTTTCACGAGCAGTACTTC	CSVGGPGFHEQYF
TRBD2	TRBJ2-5	-	TRBV5-1	TGCGCCAGCAGCCCCGGACTAGTCGGAGAGACCCAGTACTTC	CASSPGLVGETQYF
-	TRBJ2-2	few	TRBV7-2	TGTGCCAGCAGTTCTAAATCGTCACTAGCTCCCGGGGAGCTGTTTTTT	CASSSKSSLAPGELFF
-	TRBJ2-5	-	TRBV13	TGTGCCCGCAGCTCCCTCGGGGGGCGGGAGACCCAGTACTTC	CARSSLGGRETQYF
-	TRBJ2-3	few	TRBV5-1	TGCGCCAGCAGCTCTTCGGAGAGCACAGATACGCAGTATTTT	CASSSSESTDTQYF
TRBD2	TRBJ2-3	-	TRBV12-3/TRBV12-4	TGTGCCAGCAGTTTCACGGGGGGGCCGCCAGATACGCAGTATTTT	CASSFTGGPPDTQYF
-	TRBJ1-6	-	TRBV20-1	TGCAGTGCTAGCGGGGCGTTCAGCAGTAATACGATTAATTCACCCCTCAACTTT	CSASGAFSSNTINSPLNF
-	TRBJ1-1	few	TRBV29-1	TGCAGCGTTGATATGGGGAACACTGAAGCTTTCTTT	CSVDMGNTEAFF
TRBD1	TRBJ1-1	-	TRBV4-3	TGCGCCAGCAGCCGGACAGGGGGCAATAGGAACACTGAAGCTTTCTTT	CASSRTGGNRNTEAFF
TRBD2	TRBJ2-3	few	TRBV29-1	TGCATAGCGGGGGGATTTTTCACAGATACGCAGTATTTT	CIAGGFFTDTQYF
-	TRBJ2-5	-	TRBV7-2	TGTGCCAGCAGCCTGGACTGGGCCTGGACCCAGTACTTC	CASSLDWAWTQYF
TRBD2	TRBJ2-5	-	TRBV12-3/TRBV12-4	TGTGCCAGCAGTTTGAGCGGGGAACTCCAAGAGACCCAGTACTTC	CASSLSGELQETQYF
TRBD1	TRBJ1-2	-	TRBV5-6	TGTGCCAGCAGCTTGGGACAGGGGCAAGGCTACACCTTC	CASSLGQGQGYTF
-	TRBJ2-3	-	TRBV6-1	TGTGCCAGCAGTCTGGGACACCAAGGAGGCACAGATACGCAGTATTTT	CASSLGHQGGTDTQYF
-	TRBJ2-3	few	TRBV4-2	TGTGCCAGCAGCCAAGATGGGGTTGCAGATACGCAGTATTTT	CASSQDGVADTQYF
-	TRBJ2-3	few	TRBV9	TGTGCCAGCAGCGTAGAAGAGGCCGGGGCTAGTTTCATTTCGCAGTATTTT	CASSVEEAGASFISQYF
TRBD1	TRBJ2-1	many	TRBV12-3/TRBV12-4	TGTGCCAGCAGTTACGGACAGGTGATCTACAATGAGCAGTTCTTC	CASSYGQVIYNEQFF
-	TRBJ1-3	many	TRBV5-1	TGCGCCAGCAGCCTGGGTCGAAAGGGAGACACCATATATTTT	CASSLGRKGDTIYF
-	TRBJ1-2	-	TRBV29-1	TGCAGCGTTGAAGGTCACTATGGCTACACCTTC	CSVEGHYGYTF